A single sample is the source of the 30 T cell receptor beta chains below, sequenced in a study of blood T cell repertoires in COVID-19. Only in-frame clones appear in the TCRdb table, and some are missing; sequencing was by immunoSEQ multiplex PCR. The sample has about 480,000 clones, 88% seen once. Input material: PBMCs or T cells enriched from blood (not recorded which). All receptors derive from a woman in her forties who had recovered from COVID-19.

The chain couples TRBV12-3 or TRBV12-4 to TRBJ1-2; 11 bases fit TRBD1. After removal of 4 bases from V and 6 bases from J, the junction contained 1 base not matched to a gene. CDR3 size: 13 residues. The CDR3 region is CASSWTGGHGYTF. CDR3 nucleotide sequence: TGTGCCAGCAGTTGGACAGGGGGCCATGGCTACACCTTC.

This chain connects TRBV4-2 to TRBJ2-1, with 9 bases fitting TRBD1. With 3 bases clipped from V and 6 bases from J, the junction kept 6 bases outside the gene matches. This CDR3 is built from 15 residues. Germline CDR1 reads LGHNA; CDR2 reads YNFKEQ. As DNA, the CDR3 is TGTGCCAGCAGCCAGGGACAGGGACTCGTCAATGAGCAGTTCTTC. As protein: CASSQGQGLVNEQFF.

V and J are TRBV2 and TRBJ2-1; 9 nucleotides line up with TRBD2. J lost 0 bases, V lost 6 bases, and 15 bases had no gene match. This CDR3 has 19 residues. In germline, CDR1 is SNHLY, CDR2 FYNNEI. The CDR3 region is CASRVAGETRRVSYNEQFF. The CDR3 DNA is TGTGCCAGCAGGGTAGCGGGAGAAACCCGGAGGGTCTCCTACAATGAGCAGTTCTTC. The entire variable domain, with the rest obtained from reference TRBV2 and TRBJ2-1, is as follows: EPEVTQTPSHQVTQMGQEVILRCVPISNHLYFYWYRQILGQKVEFLVSFYNNEISEKSEIFDDQFSVERPDGSNFTLKIRSTKLEDSAMYFCASRVAGETRRVSYNEQFFGPGTRLTVL.

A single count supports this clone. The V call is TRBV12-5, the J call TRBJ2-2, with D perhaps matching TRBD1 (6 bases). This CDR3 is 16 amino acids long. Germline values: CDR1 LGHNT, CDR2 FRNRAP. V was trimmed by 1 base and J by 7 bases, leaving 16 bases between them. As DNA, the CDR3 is TGTGCTAGTGGTTTGGAAACAGGGTCCCGGGGCGGGGAGCTGTTTTTT. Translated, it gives CASGLETGSRGGELFF.

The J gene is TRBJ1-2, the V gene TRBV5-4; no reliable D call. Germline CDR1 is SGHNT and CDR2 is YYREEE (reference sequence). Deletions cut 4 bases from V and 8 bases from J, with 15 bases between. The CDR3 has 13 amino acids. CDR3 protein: CASSPATRGGYTF. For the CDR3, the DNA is TGTGCCAGCAGCCCCGCCACCCGAGGGGGCTACACCTTC. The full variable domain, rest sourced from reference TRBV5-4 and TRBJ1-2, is ETGVTQSPTHLIKTRGQQVTLRCSSQSGHNTVSWYQQALGQGPQFIFQYYREEENGRGNFPPRFSGLQFPNYSSELNVNALELDDSALYLCASSPATRGGYTFGSGTRLTVV.

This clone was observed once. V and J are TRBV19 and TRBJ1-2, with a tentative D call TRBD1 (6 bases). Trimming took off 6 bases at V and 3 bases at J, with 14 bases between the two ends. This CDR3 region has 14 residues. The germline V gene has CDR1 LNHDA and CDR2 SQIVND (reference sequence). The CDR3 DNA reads TGTGCCAGTAGCGCCCCGGGACAAGACTATGGCTACACCTTC. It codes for CASSAPGQDYGYTF. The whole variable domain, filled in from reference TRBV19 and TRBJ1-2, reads DGGITQSPKYLFRKEGQNVTLSCEQNLNHDAMYWYRQDPGQGLRLIYYSQIVNDFQKGDIAEGYSVSREKKESFPLTVTSAQKNPTAFYLCASSAPGQDYGYTFGSGTRLTVV.

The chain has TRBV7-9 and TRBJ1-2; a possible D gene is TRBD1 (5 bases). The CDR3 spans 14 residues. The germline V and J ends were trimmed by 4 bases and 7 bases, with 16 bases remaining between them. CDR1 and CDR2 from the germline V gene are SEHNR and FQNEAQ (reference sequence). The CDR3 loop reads CASSSPRTGFGYTF. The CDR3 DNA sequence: TGTGCCAGCAGCTCACCCAGAACAGGTTTTGGCTACACCTTC.

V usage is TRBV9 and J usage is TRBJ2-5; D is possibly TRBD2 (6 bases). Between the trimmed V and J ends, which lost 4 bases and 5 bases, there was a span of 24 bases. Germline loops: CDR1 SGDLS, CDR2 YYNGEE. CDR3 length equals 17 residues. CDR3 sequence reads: CASSPRALSGVLETQYF. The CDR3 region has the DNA TGTGCCAGCAGCCCCCGTGCCTTATCGGGAGTCCTTGAGACCCAGTACTTC. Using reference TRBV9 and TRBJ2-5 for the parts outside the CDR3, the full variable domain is DSGVTQTPKHLITATGQRVTLRCSPRSGDLSVYWYQQSLDQGLQFLIQYYNGEERAKGNILERFSAQQFPDLHSELNLSSLELGDSALYFCASSPRALSGVLETQYFGPGTRLLVL.

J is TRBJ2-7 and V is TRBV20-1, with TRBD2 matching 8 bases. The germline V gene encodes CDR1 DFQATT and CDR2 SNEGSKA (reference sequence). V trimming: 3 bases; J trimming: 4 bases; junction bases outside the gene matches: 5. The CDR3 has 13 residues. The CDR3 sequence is CSASPGGPYEQYF. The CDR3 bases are TGCAGTGCTAGTCCGGGAGGGCCATACGAGCAGTACTTC.

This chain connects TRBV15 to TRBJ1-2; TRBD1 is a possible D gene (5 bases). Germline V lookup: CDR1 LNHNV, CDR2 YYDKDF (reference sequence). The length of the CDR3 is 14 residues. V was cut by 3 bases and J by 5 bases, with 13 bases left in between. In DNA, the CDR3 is TGTGCCACCAGCAGGGCCACGGGGGTTTATGGCTACACCTTC. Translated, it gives CATSRATGVYGYTF.

CDR3 protein: CASSEGLAGNSYNEQFF. The CDR3 DNA reads TGCGCCAGCAGTGAGGGACTAGCGGGAAACTCCTACAATGAGCAGTTCTTC. The gene calls are TRBV10-1 and TRBJ2-1; 12 bases align to TRBD2. Losses at the gene ends were 2 bases for V and 0 bases for J; bases not matched to a gene: 2. Germline V gene data show CDR1 as WNHNN and CDR2 as SYGVQD (reference sequence). The CDR3 sequence is 17 residues long.

The CDR3 is CASSEPHYGYTQYF. The CDR3 nucleotides are TGTGCCAGCAGTGAGCCCCACTACGGATATACGCAGTATTTT. This chain uses TRBV2 with TRBJ2-3, with unresolved D. The CDR3 totals 14 residues. V lost 3 bases to trimming and J lost 7 bases, with 14 bases between them. Looked up from germline, CDR1 is SNHLY and CDR2 is FYNNEI.

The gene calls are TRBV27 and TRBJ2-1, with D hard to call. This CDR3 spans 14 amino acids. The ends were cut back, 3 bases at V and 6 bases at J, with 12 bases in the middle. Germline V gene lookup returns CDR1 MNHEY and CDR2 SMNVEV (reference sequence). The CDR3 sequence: CASSFGYGFNEQFF. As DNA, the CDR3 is TGTGCCAGCAGTTTCGGGTATGGTTTCAATGAGCAGTTCTTC.

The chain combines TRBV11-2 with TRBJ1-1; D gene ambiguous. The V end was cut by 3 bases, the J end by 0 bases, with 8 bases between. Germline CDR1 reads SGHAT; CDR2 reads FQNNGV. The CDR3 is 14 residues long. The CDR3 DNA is TGTGCCAGCAGCTTTCGGGTCCTGAACACTGAAGCTTTCTTT. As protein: CASSFRVLNTEAFF.

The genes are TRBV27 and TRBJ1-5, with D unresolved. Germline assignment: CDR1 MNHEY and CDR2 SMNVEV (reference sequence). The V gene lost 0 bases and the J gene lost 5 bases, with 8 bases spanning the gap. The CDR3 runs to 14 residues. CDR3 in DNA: TGTGCCAGCAGTTTATCACGGGATTATCAGCCCCAGCATTTT. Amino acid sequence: CASSLSRDYQPQHF.

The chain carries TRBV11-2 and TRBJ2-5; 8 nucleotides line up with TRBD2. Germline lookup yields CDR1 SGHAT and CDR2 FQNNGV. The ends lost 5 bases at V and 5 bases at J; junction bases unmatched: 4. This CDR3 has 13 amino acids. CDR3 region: CASSQRERETQYF. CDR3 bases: TGTGCCAGCAGCCAGCGGGAGCGGGAGACCCAGTACTTC.

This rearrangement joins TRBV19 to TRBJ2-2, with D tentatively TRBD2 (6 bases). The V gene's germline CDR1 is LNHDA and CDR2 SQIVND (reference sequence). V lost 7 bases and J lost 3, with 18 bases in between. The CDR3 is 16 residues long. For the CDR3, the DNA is TGTGCCAGTACCCTAGGTAGCGGCCGATACACCGGGGAGCTGTTTTTT. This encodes CASTLGSGRYTGELFF. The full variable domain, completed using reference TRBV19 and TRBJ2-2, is DGGITQSPKYLFRKEGQNVTLSCEQNLNHDAMYWYRQDPGQGLRLIYYSQIVNDFQKGDIAEGYSVSREKKESFPLTVTSAQKNPTAFYLCASTLGSGRYTGELFFGEGSRLTVL.

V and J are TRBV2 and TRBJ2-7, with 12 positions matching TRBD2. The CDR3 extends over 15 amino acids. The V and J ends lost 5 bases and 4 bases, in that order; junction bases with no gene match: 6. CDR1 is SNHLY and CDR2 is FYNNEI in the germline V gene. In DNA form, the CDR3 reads TGTGCCAGCAGTTCGACTAGCGGGAGAACATACGAGCAGTACTTC. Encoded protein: CASSSTSGRTYEQYF.

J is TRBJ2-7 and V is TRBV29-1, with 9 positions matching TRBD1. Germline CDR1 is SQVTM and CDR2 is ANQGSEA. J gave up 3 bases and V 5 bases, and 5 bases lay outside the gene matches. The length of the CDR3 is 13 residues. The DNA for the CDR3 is TGCAGCGTTTTTTGGGACAGGGACTACGAGCAGTACTTC. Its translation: CSVFWDRDYEQYF.

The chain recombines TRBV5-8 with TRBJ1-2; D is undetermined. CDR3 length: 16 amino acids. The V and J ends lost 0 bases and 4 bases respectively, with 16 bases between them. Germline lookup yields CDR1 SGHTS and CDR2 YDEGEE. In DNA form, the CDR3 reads TGTGCCAGCAGCTTGGGGACGGGAGCCAGGTCCTATGGCTACACCTTC. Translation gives CASSLGTGARSYGYTF.

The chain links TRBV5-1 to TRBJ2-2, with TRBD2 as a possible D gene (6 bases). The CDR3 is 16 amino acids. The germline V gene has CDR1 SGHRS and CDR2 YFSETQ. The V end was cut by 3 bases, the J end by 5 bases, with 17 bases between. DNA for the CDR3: TGCGCCAGCAGCTCGGCCCAGGCGGGGAGAACCGGGGAGCTGTTTTTT. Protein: CASSSAQAGRTGELFF.

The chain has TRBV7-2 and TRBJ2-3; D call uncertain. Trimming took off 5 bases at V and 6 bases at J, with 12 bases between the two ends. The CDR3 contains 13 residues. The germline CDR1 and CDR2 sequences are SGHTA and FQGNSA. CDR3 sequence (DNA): TGTGCCAGCAGCATAAACATCGGGGATACGCAGTATTTT. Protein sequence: CASSINIGDTQYF. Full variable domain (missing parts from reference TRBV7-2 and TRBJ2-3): GAGVSQSPSNKVTEKGKDVELRCDPISGHTALYWYRQSLGQGLEFLIYFQGNSAPDKSGLPSDRFSAERTGGSVSTLTIQRTQQEDSAVYLCASSINIGDTQYFGPGTRLTVL.

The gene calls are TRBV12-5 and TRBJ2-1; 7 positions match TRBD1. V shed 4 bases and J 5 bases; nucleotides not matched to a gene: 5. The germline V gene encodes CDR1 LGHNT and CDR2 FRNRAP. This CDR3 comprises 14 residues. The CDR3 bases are TGTGCTAGTGGTTCGACAGGGCAACACAATGAGCAGTTCTTC. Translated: CASGSTGQHNEQFF.

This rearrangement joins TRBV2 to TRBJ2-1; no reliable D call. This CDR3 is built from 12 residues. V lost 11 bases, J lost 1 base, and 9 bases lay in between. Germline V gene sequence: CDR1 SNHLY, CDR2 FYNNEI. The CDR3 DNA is TGTGCCGGTGCAGTTTCCTACAATGAGCAGTTCTTC. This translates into CAGAVSYNEQFF.

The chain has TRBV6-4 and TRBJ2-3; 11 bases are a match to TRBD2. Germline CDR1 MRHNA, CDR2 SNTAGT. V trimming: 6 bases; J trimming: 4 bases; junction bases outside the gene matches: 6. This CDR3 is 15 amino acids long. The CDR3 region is CASSPMGLAADTQYF. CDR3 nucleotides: TGTGCCAGCAGCCCGATGGGACTAGCGGCAGATACGCAGTATTTT.

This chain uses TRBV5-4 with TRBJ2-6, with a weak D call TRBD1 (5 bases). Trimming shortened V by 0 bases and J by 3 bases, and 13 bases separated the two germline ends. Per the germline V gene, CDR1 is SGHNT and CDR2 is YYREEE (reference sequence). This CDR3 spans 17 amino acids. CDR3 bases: TGTGCCAGCAGCTTGGTAAAAGGGGCAGGTGGGGCCAACGTCCTGACTTTC. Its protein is CASSLVKGAGGANVLTF.

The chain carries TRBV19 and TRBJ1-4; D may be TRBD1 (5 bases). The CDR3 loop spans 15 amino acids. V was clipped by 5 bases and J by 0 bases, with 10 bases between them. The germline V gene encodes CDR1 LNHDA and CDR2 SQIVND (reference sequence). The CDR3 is CASSETGATNEKLFF. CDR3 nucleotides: TGTGCCAGTAGTGAAACAGGAGCAACTAATGAAAAACTGTTTTTT.

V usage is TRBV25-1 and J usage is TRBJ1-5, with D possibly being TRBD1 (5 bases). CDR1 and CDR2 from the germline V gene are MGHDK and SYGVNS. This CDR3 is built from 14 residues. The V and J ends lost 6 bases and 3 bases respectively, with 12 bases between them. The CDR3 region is CASSLTEFNQPQHF. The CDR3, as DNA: TGTGCCAGCAGCTTGACAGAGTTCAATCAGCCCCAGCATTTT.

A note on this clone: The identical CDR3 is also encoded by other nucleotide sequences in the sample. The CDR3 sequence: CASSYGGARYEQYF. The CDR3 DNA follows: TGTGCCAGCAGTTACGGGGGGGCGCGCTACGAGCAGTACTTC. The chain combines TRBV6-5 with TRBJ2-7; a possible D gene is TRBD2 (7 bases). CDR1 MNHEY and CDR2 SVGAGI come from the germline V gene. The CDR3 is made up of 14 amino acids. V gave up 2 bases and J gave up 3 bases, with 11 bases separating them.

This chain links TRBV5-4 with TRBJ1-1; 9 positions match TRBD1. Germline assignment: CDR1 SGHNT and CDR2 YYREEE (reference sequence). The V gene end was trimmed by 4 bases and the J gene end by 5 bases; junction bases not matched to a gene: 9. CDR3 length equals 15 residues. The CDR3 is CASSAPGQGNTEAFF. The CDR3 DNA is TGTGCCAGCAGCGCACCGGGACAGGGAAATACTGAAGCTTTCTTT.